This T cell receptor beta chain was captured by sequencing in a study of blood T cell repertoires in COVID-19. At the level of the study: Sources were T cells, B-cell-depleted T cells, or PBMCs; the material itself was cDNA or gDNA.

This CDR3 is 12 amino acids long. The germline V gene has CDR1 SEHNR and CDR2 FQNEAQ (reference sequence). Trimming took off 3 bases at V and 3 bases at J, with 3 bases between the two ends. Sequencing was performed with immunoSEQ multiplex PCR; in TCRdb, only in-frame clones are kept and a portion is missing. The sample contains hundreds of thousands of clones, around nine tenths of which appear only once. This rearrangement joins TRBV7-9 to TRBJ2-1; D call uncertain. The sample taken for sequencing was PBMCs or T cells enriched from blood (not recorded which). The receptor comes from a woman aged 60-75 years in a cohort exposed to, infected with or recovered from COVID-19 (not recorded which). The CDR3 protein is CASSFLYNEQFF. The CDR3 DNA reads as TGTGCCAGCAGCTTCCTCTACAATGAGCAGTTCTTC.